This TCR beta chain was sequenced for a study of human T cells and chemical hapten exposure. Across the study: Each patch test put 0.01% DPC on the upper back, and results were read at 6 days. Whole-study results and caveats: With regard to DPC sensitization, TCRs above 1 in 1000 frequency did not change. The formation of large CDR3 similarity clusters by expanded TCRs significantly exceeded that of controls.

As for time point: patch test 2, 6 weeks after DPC sensitization. Noted treatment: therapeutic diphenylcyclopropenone sensitization with weekly scalp DPC. The study drew its donors from alopecia patients who were 18 to 70 years old and suitable for DPC. Comments on this clonotype: Antigen unknown.

TCRdb re-analysed the RACE reads in MiXCR, keeping a single row per CDR3 protein. Of about 80,000 distinct CDR3 sequences listed, roughly 10% were seen once; the top ten hold roughly 2.3%. This sample comprised whole blood, obtained in connection with sensitization to the hapten diphenylcyclopropenone (DPC). The origin of this receptor is a woman in her 30s with alopecia areata. Some clones in this sample may be carry-over from other donors' samples.

As DNA, the CDR3 is TGCAGTGCTTCCGGGACTAGCGGGAGCACAGATACGCAGTATTTT. Residues: CSASGTSGSTDTQYF. This rearrangement joins TRBV20-1 to TRBJ2-3; TRBD2 matches at 12 bases. The CDR3 spans 15 residues. Germline V CDR1 and CDR2: DFQATT, SNEGSKA (reference sequence). J gave up 0 bases and V 5 bases, and 3 bases lay outside the gene matches.